The 29 T cell receptor beta chains below were found in one sample sequenced in a study of shared clonotypes between healthy human individuals. Sequenced by immunoSEQ multiplex PCR; TCRdb stores in-frame clones only, minus some. The sample shows about 380,000 clones, 96% of them seen only once. Material: memory CD8+ T cells sorted from blood. Subset denoted: CD45RO+ cells pooled with CCR7-negative TemRA cells. These receptors all stem from a man aged 25 to 40 in good health.

V and J are TRBV7-9 and TRBJ2-5, with D tentatively TRBD2 (5 bases). Per the germline V gene, CDR1 is SEHNR and CDR2 is FQNEAQ (reference sequence). This CDR3 has 16 amino acids. V lost 1 base and J 1 base, leaving 13 bases between the germline ends. Written as DNA, the CDR3 is TGTGCCAGCAGCTTAGAGGCGGGCCTCAGCCAAGAGACCCAGTACTTC. Its translation: CASSLEAGLSQETQYF.

CDR3 amino acids: CASSLGRDEQFF. In DNA, the CDR3 is TGTGCCAGCAGCTTAGGTCGCGATGAGCAGTTCTTC. The chain employs TRBV7-9 and TRBJ2-1; D is unresolved. Germline CDR1 is SEHNR and CDR2 is FQNEAQ (reference sequence). CDR3 length: 12 amino acids. Trimming removed 1 base at V and 8 bases at J, with 6 bases between.

V gene TRBV6-5 combines with J gene TRBJ2-5; no clear D gene. The V and J ends lost 0 bases and 5 bases respectively, with 10 bases between them. CDR3 size: 14 residues. Germline lookup yields CDR1 MNHEY and CDR2 SVGAGI. The CDR3 sequence is CASSYSRKSETQYF. The CDR3 bases are TGTGCCAGCAGTTACTCGAGGAAGTCGGAGACCCAGTACTTC.

This chain joins TRBV18 and TRBJ1-5, with 9 bases lining up with TRBD1. The germline V gene encodes CDR1 KGHSH and CDR2 LQKENI. The trim removed 6 bases at V and 1 base at J, leaving 7 bases unmatched. The CDR3 is 16 residues long. In DNA form, the CDR3 reads TGTGCCAGCTCCCCGGGACAGGGTAGGAGCAATCAGCCCCAGCATTTT. It is translated as CASSPGQGRSNQPQHF.

Regarding this clone: Other DNA sequences of this sample code for an identical CDR3. This rearrangement joins TRBV5-4 to TRBJ1-5, with 8 nucleotides matching TRBD1. Germline V gives CDR1 SGHNT, CDR2 YYREEE (reference sequence). CDR3 length: 13 amino acids. The ends lost 4 bases at V and 7 bases at J; junction bases unmatched: 4. CDR3 DNA: TGTGCCAGCAGCCTGGACAGGGACCAGCCCCAGCATTTT. It encodes CASSLDRDQPQHF.

The V and J genes are TRBV29-1 and TRBJ2-5, with D unclear. The V end lost 3 bases, the J end lost 7 bases, and 21 bases lay between the germline ends. The CDR3 contains 15 residues. Germline-derived CDR1 and CDR2 are SQVTM and ANQGSEA. The CDR3 nucleotides are TGCAGCGTTGAGATGGCTAGTAAGATAAAGATGACCCAGTACTTC. Protein: CSVEMASKIKMTQYF.

The chain is built from TRBV5-6 and TRBJ2-5, with D possibly TRBD1 on 5 matching bases. Germline CDR1 SGHDT, CDR2 YYEEEE. This CDR3 is 16 amino acids long. V was clipped by 4 bases and J by 2 bases, with 18 bases between them. CDR3 sequence: CASSPLVMRTQETQYF. The CDR3 DNA reads as TGTGCCAGCAGCCCCCTCGTGATGCGGACACAAGAGACCCAGTACTTC.

The rearrangement links TRBV7-4 to TRBJ1-4; 8 nucleotides align to TRBD1. V shed 5 bases, J shed 7 bases, and the junction held 9 bases outside the gene matches. This CDR3 has 15 amino acids. From germline, CDR1 is SGHVT and CDR2 SQSDAQ. The CDR3 protein is CASSVVDREFEKLFF. CDR3 in DNA: TGTGCCAGCAGCGTAGTGGACAGGGAATTTGAAAAACTGTTTTTT.

The chain employs TRBV27 and TRBJ2-1; a weak D match, TRBD2 (5 bases). Germline loops: CDR1 MNHEY, CDR2 SMNVEV (reference sequence). The CDR3 totals 15 residues. Trimming took 10 bases from V and 0 from J, leaving 16 bases between them. The CDR3 DNA is TGTGCCACCGCCCTTAGCGCTAGCTCCTACAATGAGCAGTTCTTC. Encoded protein: CATALSASSYNEQFF.

The genes are TRBV29-1 and TRBJ2-7, with 7 bases that match TRBD1. This CDR3 is 13 amino acids long. The germline V gene encodes CDR1 SQVTM and CDR2 ANQGSEA. J was trimmed by 3 bases and V by 6 bases; bases with no gene match: 8. Here the CDR3 reads CSVSRAGGYEQYF. As DNA, the CDR3 is TGCAGCGTATCTCGGGCAGGGGGCTACGAGCAGTACTTC.

In this sample, this clone turned up once. The chain couples TRBV10-2 to TRBJ2-1, with 14 positions matching TRBD2. The germline gives CDR1 WSHSY, CDR2 SAAADI. The V gene end was trimmed by 7 bases and the J gene end by 4 bases; junction bases not matched to a gene: 6. The CDR3 has 16 amino acids. CDR3 in amino acids: CASIRRLAGGYNEQFF. The CDR3 nucleotides are TGCGCCAGCATCAGACGACTAGCGGGAGGGTACAATGAGCAGTTCTTC.

This chain links TRBV10-3 with TRBJ2-3; D is uncertain. CDR1 and CDR2 from the germline V gene are ENHRY and SYGVKD. Trimming shortened V by 0 bases and J by 0 bases, and 10 bases separated the two germline ends. This CDR3 comprises 16 residues. The CDR3 loop is CAISESDGASTDTQYF. The CDR3 DNA follows: TGTGCCATCAGTGAGTCGGATGGCGCGAGCACAGATACGCAGTATTTT.

The chain has TRBV10-3 and TRBJ2-2; 16 bases agree with TRBD2. Germline V gene lookup returns CDR1 ENHRY and CDR2 SYGVKD. The CDR3 sequence is 17 residues long. With V trimmed by 6 bases and J by 1 base, 2 bases remained unmatched. The DNA for the CDR3 is TGTGCCATCAGAGGGACTAGCGGGAGGGAGAACACCGGGGAGCTGTTTTTT. This sequence encodes CAIRGTSGRENTGELFF.

This clone appeared once. The chain joins TRBV4-2 to TRBJ2-1; D call uncertain. The germline V gene has CDR1 LGHNA and CDR2 YNFKEQ. The CDR3 consists of 18 residues. The V and J ends lost 0 bases and 0 bases respectively, with 15 bases between them. The CDR3 region is CASSQEWFSPSSYNEQFF. The CDR3 DNA reads TGTGCCAGCAGCCAAGAGTGGTTTTCGCCGAGCTCCTACAATGAGCAGTTCTTC.

The CDR3 is CASSLEWTSYEQYF. The CDR3 nucleotides are TGTGCCAGCAGCTTAGAATGGACCTCCTACGAGCAGTACTTC. This chain uses TRBV11-2 with TRBJ2-7; no clear D gene. CDR3 length: 14 residues. V gave up 0 bases and J gave up 0 bases, with 6 bases separating them. Germline values: CDR1 SGHAT, CDR2 FQNNGV.

The genes are TRBV5-4 and TRBJ1-1; 9 bases match TRBD1. This CDR3 region has 15 residues. CDR1 and CDR2 from the germline V gene are SGHNT and YYREEE (reference sequence). Trimming cost V 0 bases and J 5 bases; bases outside gene matches: 5. The CDR3 region is CASSLDRGQGTEAFF. In DNA form, the CDR3 reads TGTGCCAGCAGCTTGGACAGGGGGCAAGGGACTGAAGCTTTCTTT.

A word on this clone: Different DNA sequences within this sample yield the same CDR3. The CDR3 DNA reads TGTGCCAGCAGAGGACTAGACAATGAGCAGTTCTTC. Its protein is CASRGLDNEQFF. The chain has TRBV2 and TRBJ2-1; 7 nucleotides align to TRBD2. V lost 6 bases to trimming and J lost 5 bases; unmatched junction nucleotides: 1. Germline assignment: CDR1 SNHLY and CDR2 FYNNEI. The CDR3 sequence is 12 residues long. The whole variable domain, filled in from reference TRBV2 and TRBJ2-1, reads EPEVTQTPSHQVTQMGQEVILRCVPISNHLYFYWYRQILGQKVEFLVSFYNNEISEKSEIFDDQFSVERPDGSNFTLKIRSTKLEDSAMYFCASRGLDNEQFFGPGTRLTVL.

The chain carries TRBV6-6 and TRBJ2-7; 8 bases agree with TRBD2. CDR3 size: 15 residues. Germline V CDR1 and CDR2: MNHNY, SVGAGI (reference sequence). V lost 0 bases and J lost 3; bases outside the gene matches: 4. The CDR3 loop reads CASSYSTSGGYEQYF. In nucleotides, the CDR3 is TGTGCCAGCAGTTACTCAACTAGCGGAGGCTACGAGCAGTACTTC.

V gene TRBV19 combines with J gene TRBJ1-5; D gene ambiguous. Trimming shortened V by 1 base and J by 4 bases, and 11 bases separated the two germline ends. Per the germline V gene, CDR1 is LNHDA and CDR2 is SQIVND (reference sequence). This CDR3 spans 15 amino acids. The CDR3 nucleotides are TGTGCCAGTAGTATAGGAACACCAGGTAATCAGCCCCAGCATTTT. Translation: CASSIGTPGNQPQHF.

This clone occurred once. The gene calls are TRBV2 and TRBJ2-5; perhaps TRBD1 as D (5 bases). V lost 6 bases to trimming and J lost 9 bases, with 17 bases between them. The CDR3 spans 13 residues. Looked up from germline, CDR1 is SNHLY and CDR2 is FYNNEI. The CDR3 protein is CASRERQKGAQYF. CDR3 coding DNA: TGTGCCAGCAGGGAACGACAGAAAGGTGCCCAGTACTTC.

This clone was detected once. The genes are TRBV28 and TRBJ1-4; D possibly corresponds to TRBD1 (5 bases). The CDR3 has 15 residues. V was shortened by 3 bases and J by 7 bases, with 15 bases between the two germline ends. Germline CDR1 is MDHEN and CDR2 is SYDVKM. The CDR3 sequence is CASSFSDPGGEKLFF. The CDR3 DNA reads as TGTGCCAGCAGTTTCTCCGACCCCGGGGGTGAAAAACTGTTTTTT.

The J gene is TRBJ1-1, the V gene TRBV20-1, with D possibly matching TRBD1 (5 bases). The CDR3 runs to 11 residues. Trimming took 3 bases from V and 4 from J, leaving 6 bases between them. CDR1 and CDR2 from the germline V gene are DFQATT and SNEGSKA (reference sequence). CDR3 nucleotides: TGCAGTGCTAGCAGGGCCACTGAAGCTTTCTTT. Its protein is CSASRATEAFF.

Comments on this clone: The same CDR3 arises from other DNA sequences in this sample as well. V gene TRBV10-3 combines with J gene TRBJ1-3; D uncertain. Per germline, CDR1 ENHRY and CDR2 SYGVKD. The CDR3 contains 14 residues. Trimming stripped 0 bases from V and 2 bases from J, with 5 bases between. The CDR3 DNA sequence: TGTGCCATCAGTGAGTCGGGCGCTGGAAACACCATATATTTT. Translated, it gives CAISESGAGNTIYF.

The chain joins TRBV7-9 to TRBJ1-2, with D maybe TRBD1 (5 bases). Trimming shortened V by 5 bases and J by 5 bases, and 12 bases separated the two germline ends. The V gene's germline CDR1 is SEHNR and CDR2 FQNEAQ (reference sequence). The CDR3 has 13 amino acids. CDR3 DNA sequence: TGTGCCAGCAGCCCCGTCCGGGGGTATGGCTACACCTTC. Translating gives CASSPVRGYGYTF.

This chain links TRBV6-6 with TRBJ2-3; D is unresolved. CDR1 is MNHNY, CDR2 SVGAGI, per germline (reference sequence). The ends were cut back, 9 bases at V and 2 bases at J, with 12 bases in the middle. The CDR3 extends over 13 amino acids. In DNA form, the CDR3 reads TGTGCCAGTCTACATCCGACCACAGATACGCAGTATTTT. Protein: CASLHPTTDTQYF.

V is TRBV5-1 and J is TRBJ2-2; 8 positions match TRBD1. The CDR3 runs 16 residues. Germline V gives CDR1 SGHRS, CDR2 YFSETQ. The junction had 7 bases not matched to a gene; V was cut back by 0 bases and J by 6 bases. The CDR3 reads CASSLVNGQGSGELFF. CDR3 DNA: TGCGCCAGCAGCTTGGTAAATGGACAGGGATCCGGGGAGCTGTTTTTT.

The chain joins TRBV28 to TRBJ2-3; 12 nucleotides line up with TRBD2. The CDR3 is made up of 16 amino acids. Germline V CDR1 and CDR2: MDHEN, SYDVKM. After removal of 5 bases from V and 5 bases from J, the junction contained 8 bases not matched to a gene. CDR3 nucleotide sequence: TGTGCCAGCAGTCCACGACTAGCGGGAGTTGGAGATACGCAGTATTTT. This codes for CASSPRLAGVGDTQYF.

The chain has TRBV2 and TRBJ2-7; 9 nucleotides match TRBD2. J gave up 5 bases and V 3 bases, and 8 bases lay outside the gene matches. The CDR3 contains 15 residues. The germline gives CDR1 SNHLY, CDR2 FYNNEI. The CDR3 region has the DNA TGTGCCAGCAGTGACAAGGCGGGAGGGTGGAACGAGCAGTACTTC. Translation gives CASSDKAGGWNEQYF.

The chain employs TRBV28 and TRBJ1-2; D remains unclear. From germline, CDR1 is MDHEN and CDR2 SYDVKM. The CDR3 covers 13 residues. Trimming shortened V by 1 base and J by 0 bases, and 3 bases separated the two germline ends. The CDR3 here is CASSLYTNYGYTF. As DNA, the CDR3 is TGTGCCAGCAGTTTATACACTAACTATGGCTACACCTTC.